The present T cell receptor beta chain was sequenced within a study of T cells after posttransplantation cyclophosphamide. V was shortened by 3 bases and J by 7 bases, with 7 bases between the two germline ends. Germline-derived CDR1 and CDR2 are DFQATT and SNEGSKA (reference sequence). CDR3 length: 11 residues. Findings and limits, study-wide: Skin or GI-infiltrating T cells shared few TRB sequences with blood. Later blood repertoires were often dominated by clones from the donor CD8+ memory compartment.

Sequenced by immunoSEQ multiplex PCR; TCRdb stores in-frame clones only, minus some. The table shows tens of thousands of clones, with over 95% occurring only once. Comments on this clone: Its antigen remains unknown.

Cells defined as naive were viable CD3+CD4+ or CD3+CD8+ and CCR7+CD45RA+CD45RO-CD95-CD27+CD28+. The related graft donor's blood sample was taken on the day of bone marrow donation. This chain links TRBV20-1 with TRBJ2-1; D might be TRBD2 (5 bases). The sequence was collected from a man aged 40-49 years in good health, CMV-negative, and a related stem cell transplant donor. The sample was naive CD4+ T cells sorted from PBMCs. The CDR3 here is CSARDWNEQFF. As DNA, the CDR3 is TGCAGTGCTAGGGACTGGAATGAGCAGTTCTTC.